A single sample is the source of the 27 T cell receptor beta chains below, sequenced in a study of T cell repertoires in cytomegalovirus infection. Antigen specificity for these receptors is unknown. TCRdb processed the reads anew with MiXCR; each CDR3 protein has one entry. The table lists around 750,000 distinct CDR3 sequences, 30% to 35% of them singletons. The sample in question was cultured CD8+ T cells from PBMCs, obtained from culture after CMV antigen stimulation. The source is a human donor in good health (CMV status not recorded). Some clones in this sample may be carry-over from other donors' samples.

This CDR3 reads CASSLVRTKGAFF. The CDR3 nucleotides are TGTGCCAGCAGCTTAGTCAGGACGAAAGGGGCTTTCTTT. This sequence joins TRBV7-8 and TRBJ1-1, with unresolved D. Germline loops: CDR1 SGHVS, CDR2 FQNEAQ. This CDR3 contains 13 residues. The germline V and J ends were trimmed by 1 base and 11 bases, with 14 bases remaining between them.

This clonotype has at least ten counts. This chain uses TRBV7-2 with TRBJ2-5; D not certain. The germline gives CDR1 SGHTA, CDR2 FQGNSA. This CDR3 has 13 amino acids. The ends were cut back, 2 bases at V and 2 bases at J, with 6 bases in the middle. The CDR3 DNA sequence: TGTGCCAGCAGCTTAAACAGACAAGAGACCCAGTACTTC. This translates into CASSLNRQETQYF.

This clonotype has ten or more counts. This sequence joins TRBV12-3 or TRBV12-4 and TRBJ2-3; TRBD2 is a possible D gene (5 bases). The V gene lost 2 bases and the J gene lost 5 bases, with 17 bases spanning the gap. This CDR3 contains 16 residues. The CDR3 nucleotides are TGTGCCAGCAGTTTAAGCGGCAGGACCTTTCGAGATACGCAGTATTTT. Amino acid sequence: CASSLSGRTFRDTQYF.

This clonotype was detected a few times. V usage is TRBV12-3 or TRBV12-4 and J usage is TRBJ1-5; D remains ambiguous. This CDR3 has 13 amino acids. V was trimmed by 3 bases and J by 4 bases, leaving 7 bases between them. CDR3 sequence reads: CASSLAANQPQHF. The CDR3 nucleotides are TGTGCCAGCAGTTTGGCAGCGAATCAGCCCCAGCATTTT.

This clonotype has at least ten counts. This chain uses TRBV7-8 with TRBJ2-7, with 8 nucleotides matching TRBD1. Germline values: CDR1 SGHVS, CDR2 FQNEAQ. V trimming: 1 base; J trimming: 4 bases; junction bases outside the gene matches: 3. The CDR3 is 14 amino acids. CDR3 protein: CASSLDRGKYEQYV. In DNA, the CDR3 is TGTGCCAGCAGCTTAGACAGGGGGAAGTACGAGCAGTACGTC.

V is TRBV12-5 and J is TRBJ1-1, with TRBD1 identical over 8 bases. V dropped 1 base and J dropped 4; count of bases not matched to a gene: 5. This CDR3 is built from 15 residues. Germline V lookup: CDR1 LGHNT, CDR2 FRNRAP. CDR3 amino acids: CASGLDRGYGTEAFF. The CDR3 bases are TGTGCTAGTGGTTTGGACAGGGGGTACGGCACTGAAGCTTTCTTT.

The gene calls are TRBV7-9 and TRBJ2-1; 10 bases are shared with TRBD2. V was clipped by 8 bases and J by 9 bases; unmatched bases: 13. Germline V gene data show CDR1 as SEHNR and CDR2 as FQNEAQ (reference sequence). The CDR3 spans 15 residues. This chain's CDR3 is CASHSRVAGGPEQFF. As DNA, the CDR3 is TGTGCCAGCCACTCTCGGGTAGCGGGGGGACCTGAGCAGTTCTTC.

V usage is TRBV7-9 and J usage is TRBJ2-5, with 10 bases that match TRBD2. The CDR3 runs 17 residues. Trimming at V came to 6 bases and at J to 1 base, leaving 11 bases not matched to a gene. Germline V gene data show CDR1 as SEHNR and CDR2 as FQNEAQ (reference sequence). The CDR3 DNA reads as TGTGCCAGCAGACAGCGTGGGACTAGCGCCGCCCAAGAGACCCAGTACTTC. Amino acid sequence: CASRQRGTSAAQETQYF.

This clonotype was observed many times. The chain has TRBV7-2 and TRBJ2-5; unclear D gene. This CDR3 has 17 amino acids. Germline V lookup: CDR1 SGHTA, CDR2 FQGNSA. V was pared by 5 bases and J by 1 base, with 20 bases between. CDR3 bases: TGTGCCAGCAGCCCGGAACCCTACTCATCGGTCCAAGAGACCCAGTACTTC. It is translated as CASSPEPYSSVQETQYF.

This clonotype was detected only a few times. The J gene is TRBJ1-1, the V gene TRBV19, with D tentatively TRBD1 (5 bases). Trimming removed 3 bases from V and 1 base from J, with 12 bases in between. The CDR3 is made up of 15 amino acids. The germline V gene has CDR1 LNHDA and CDR2 SQIVND (reference sequence). The CDR3 loop is CASSIQGTGNTEAFF. The CDR3 coding sequence is TGTGCCAGTAGTATTCAAGGGACGGGGAACACTGAAGCTTTCTTT. The full variable domain, with the rest looked up from reference TRBV19 and TRBJ1-1, is DGGITQSPKYLFRKEGQNVTLSCEQNLNHDAMYWYRQDPGQGLRLIYYSQIVNDFQKGDIAEGYSVSREKKESFPLTVTSAQKNPTAFYLCASSIQGTGNTEAFFGQGTRLTVV.

The chain has TRBV6-5 and TRBJ2-1; 14 nucleotides agree with TRBD2. V was pared by 5 bases and J by 8 bases, with 11 bases of the junction left unmatched. The CDR3 loop spans 17 amino acids. Germline CDR1 and CDR2: MNHEY and SVGAGI. The CDR3 region has the DNA TGTGCCAGCAGTCCGACTAGCGGGGGGGCTGGGTTCGATGAGCAGTTCTTC. It specifies CASSPTSGGAGFDEQFF.

The chain uses TRBV6-6 and TRBJ2-2; D is perhaps TRBD2 (6 bases). CDR3 size: 17 residues. Per germline, CDR1 MNHNY and CDR2 SVGAGI (reference sequence). V lost 0 bases and J 5 bases, leaving 16 bases between the germline ends. The CDR3: CASSYSGRGRITGELFF. Written as DNA, the CDR3 is TGTGCCAGCAGTTACTCGGGGCGGGGCAGAATTACCGGGGAGCTGTTTTTT.

The rearrangement links TRBV7-4 to TRBJ1-1, with D uncertain. The CDR3 is made up of 13 amino acids. The V end was cut by 1 base, the J end by 5 bases, with 8 bases between. Germline V lookup: CDR1 SGHVT, CDR2 SQSDAQ. The CDR3 sequence is CASSLVTRTEAFF. CDR3 sequence (DNA): TGTGCCAGCAGCTTAGTCACCCGGACTGAAGCTTTCTTT.

The gene calls are TRBV29-1 and TRBJ2-2; no definite D call. This CDR3 spans 14 amino acids. V was shortened by 3 bases and J by 4 bases, with 12 bases between the two germline ends. CDR1 and CDR2 (germline): SQVTM, ANQGSEA. For the CDR3, the DNA is TGCAGCGTTGACCAAGGCAGAGGCACCGGGGAGCTGTTTTTT. Protein sequence: CSVDQGRGTGELFF.

The V call is TRBV15, the J call TRBJ2-1; 11 bases line up with TRBD1. The CDR3 consists of 15 residues. Germline-derived CDR1 and CDR2 are LNHNV and YYDKDF (reference sequence). The trim removed 4 bases at V and 9 bases at J, leaving 8 bases unmatched. The CDR3, as DNA: TGTGCCACCAGCATGGACAGGGGGCTTTTCATTGAGCAGTTCTTC. Encoded protein: CATSMDRGLFIEQFF.

The chain carries TRBV29-1 and TRBJ1-1; no firm D call. Germline V CDR1 and CDR2: SQVTM, ANQGSEA. The CDR3 runs 13 residues. Trimming pared 3 bases from V and 0 bases from J, leaving 8 bases between. CDR3 sequence (DNA): TGCAGCGTTGAGGACGGTATGAACACTGAAGCTTTCTTT. It specifies CSVEDGMNTEAFF.

This clonotype was seen a few times. J is TRBJ2-1 and V is TRBV6-2 or TRBV6-3, with TRBD1 matching over 9 bases. Trimming took 0 bases from V and 0 from J; bases not matched to a gene: 9. Germline V lookup: CDR1 MNHEY, CDR2 SVGEGT. This CDR3 comprises 19 residues. The CDR3 spells CASSYSRPGTGNSYNEQFF. The CDR3 DNA is TGTGCCAGCAGTTACTCCCGTCCCGGGACAGGGAACTCCTACAATGAGCAGTTCTTC.

This clonotype occurred many times. The rearrangement joins TRBV20-1 to TRBJ2-7; 12 bases line up with TRBD2. Germline V gives CDR1 DFQATT, CDR2 SNEGSKA (reference sequence). The CDR3 runs 17 residues. Losses at the gene ends were 3 bases for V and 9 bases for J; bases not matched to a gene: 18. This chain's CDR3 is CSASLGGLAGYRARQYF. In DNA form, the CDR3 reads TGCAGTGCTAGTCTGGGTGGACTAGCGGGGTACCGGGCCCGGCAGTACTTC.

This chain joins TRBV2 and TRBJ2-7; no reliable D call. Germline loops: CDR1 SNHLY, CDR2 FYNNEI. The CDR3 is 12 residues long. Trimming shortened V by 3 bases and J by 7 bases, and 10 bases separated the two germline ends. In nucleotides, the CDR3 is TGTGCCAGCAGTGAGACCGGCTGGGAGCAGTACTTC. This encodes CASSETGWEQYF. Full variable domain (rest looked up from reference TRBV2 and TRBJ2-7): EPEVTQTPSHQVTQMGQEVILRCVPISNHLYFYWYRQILGQKVEFLVSFYNNEISEKSEIFDDQFSVERPDGSNFTLKIRSTKLEDSAMYFCASSETGWEQYFGPGTRLTVT.

The table lists this clonotype with a few counts. The chain carries TRBV7-2 and TRBJ1-3; no clear D gene. Trimming took 2 bases from V and 0 from J, leaving 17 bases between them. This CDR3 is built from 18 residues. Germline V CDR1 and CDR2: SGHTA, FQGNSA. The CDR3 DNA reads TGTGCCAGCAGCTTAAGTCGAGACAACCCTGACTCTGGAAACACCATATATTTT. This codes for CASSLSRDNPDSGNTIYF.

The V and J genes are TRBV10-3 and TRBJ2-4; maybe TRBD1 (6 bases). Germline CDR1 and CDR2: ENHRY and SYGVKD. CDR3 length equals 12 residues. V dropped 5 bases and J dropped 4 bases, with 6 bases sitting between them. CDR3 sequence: CAISQGKNIQYF. CDR3 nucleotides: TGTGCCATCAGTCAGGGGAAAAACATTCAGTACTTC.

The J gene is TRBJ1-1, the V gene TRBV5-1, with D unresolved. Trimming removed 0 bases at V and 5 bases at J, with 8 bases between. The V gene's germline CDR1 is SGHRS and CDR2 YFSETQ. This CDR3 comprises 13 residues. The CDR3 loop is CASSLVAGTEAFF. Here the CDR3 DNA reads TGCGCCAGCAGCTTGGTGGCGGGGACTGAAGCTTTCTTT.

This rearrangement joins TRBV7-9 to TRBJ1-2; TRBD1 matches at 8 bases. The germline V gene encodes CDR1 SEHNR and CDR2 FQNEAQ (reference sequence). This CDR3 is 14 amino acids long. With V trimmed by 1 base and J by 3 bases, 1 base remained unmatched. The chain's CDR3 is CASSLVGQDYGYTF. DNA of the CDR3: TGTGCCAGCAGCTTAGTGGGACAGGACTATGGCTACACCTTC.

J is TRBJ2-1 and V is TRBV6-2 or TRBV6-3; D is possibly TRBD2 (5 bases). The CDR3 loop spans 14 amino acids. V was clipped by 2 bases and J by 3 bases, with 8 bases between them. Germline V gene lookup returns CDR1 MNHEY and CDR2 SVGEGT. The CDR3 sequence: CASSYAGDYNEQFF. CDR3 DNA: TGTGCCAGCAGTTACGCCGGGGACTACAATGAGCAGTTCTTC.

This clonotype was seen at least ten times. V gene TRBV14 combines with J gene TRBJ1-3; D uncertain. The germline V and J ends were trimmed by 1 base and 4 bases, with 11 bases remaining between them. CDR1 and CDR2 (germline): SGHDN, FVKESK. This CDR3 contains 15 residues. As DNA, the CDR3 is TGTGCCAGCAGCCAAGGAGGCCTTGTCGGAAACACCATATATTTT. It translates to CASSQGGLVGNTIYF.

The chain combines TRBV13 with TRBJ1-3, with 7 bases matching TRBD1. The CDR3 runs to 15 residues. Germline V gives CDR1 PRHDT, CDR2 FYEKMQ (reference sequence). After removal of 5 bases from V and 0 bases from J, the junction contained 4 bases not matched to a gene. The CDR3 sequence: CASSPGTASGNTIYF. CDR3 nucleotides: TGTGCCAGCAGCCCCGGGACAGCCTCTGGAAACACCATATATTTT.

The genes are TRBV28 and TRBJ2-3; D gene ambiguous. Germline CDR1 and CDR2: MDHEN and SYDVKM. The length of the CDR3 is 12 residues. The ends were cut back, 5 bases at V and 9 bases at J, with 12 bases in the middle. For the CDR3, the DNA is TGTGCCAGCAGTACGACCGATCCCACGCAGTATTTT. Its protein product is CASSTTDPTQYF.